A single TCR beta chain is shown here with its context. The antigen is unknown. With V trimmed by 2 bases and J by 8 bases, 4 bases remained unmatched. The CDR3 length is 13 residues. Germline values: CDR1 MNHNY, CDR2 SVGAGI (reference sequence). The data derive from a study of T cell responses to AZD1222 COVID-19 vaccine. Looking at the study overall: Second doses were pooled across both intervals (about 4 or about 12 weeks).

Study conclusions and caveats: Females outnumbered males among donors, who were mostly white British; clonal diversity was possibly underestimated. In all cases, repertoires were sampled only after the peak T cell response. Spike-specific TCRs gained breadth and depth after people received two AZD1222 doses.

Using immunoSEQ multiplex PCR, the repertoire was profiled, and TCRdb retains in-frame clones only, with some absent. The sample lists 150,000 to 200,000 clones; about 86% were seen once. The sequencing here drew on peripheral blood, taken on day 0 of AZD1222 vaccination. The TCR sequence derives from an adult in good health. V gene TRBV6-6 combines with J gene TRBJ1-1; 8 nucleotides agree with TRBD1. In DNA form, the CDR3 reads TGTGCCAGCAGTTACCCGGGACAGGACGAAGCTTTCTTT. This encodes CASSYPGQDEAFF.